This TCR beta chain was retrieved from a study of T-cell memory formation after mild COVID-19. Study-level information: Largely, the TCR clusters proved donor specific. Study outcomes and limitations: Those CD4+ clones that contracted were mainly in CM and EM (CD8+ ones in EMRA). Cross-reactive memory seemingly joined, as some responding clones were found in pre-infection memory.

A single record per CDR3 protein comes from TCRdb applying MiXCR to the 5' RACE reads. There are approximately 500,000 distinct CDR3 sequences in the sample; roughly 25% occur only once, and roughly an eighth lies in the top ten. As concerns this clonotype: Its specificity is unknown.

Between the trimmed V and J ends, which lost 2 bases and 4 bases, there was a span of 11 bases. From germline, CDR1 is MNHEY and CDR2 SVGAGI. The CDR3 runs 14 residues. The source is an adult woman who had mild COVID-19 (a few samples of this study predate the infection). Cell type and time point are not known. Material: PBMCs or a T cell subset sorted from them (not recorded which). This chain connects TRBV6-5 to TRBJ1-2, with D uncertain. CDR3 sequence reads: CASSYKGSGYGYTF. The DNA of the CDR3 is TGTGCCAGCAGTTACAAGGGAAGTGGCTATGGCTACACCTTC.